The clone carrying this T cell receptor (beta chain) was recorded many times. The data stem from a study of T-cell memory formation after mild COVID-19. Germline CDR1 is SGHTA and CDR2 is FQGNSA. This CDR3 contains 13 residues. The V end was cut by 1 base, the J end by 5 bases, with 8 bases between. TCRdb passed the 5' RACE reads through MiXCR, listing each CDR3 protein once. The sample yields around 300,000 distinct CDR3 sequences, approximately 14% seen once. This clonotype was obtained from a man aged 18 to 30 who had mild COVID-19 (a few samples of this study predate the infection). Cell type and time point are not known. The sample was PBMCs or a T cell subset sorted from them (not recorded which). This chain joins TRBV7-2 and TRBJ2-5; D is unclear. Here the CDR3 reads CASSLGNRETQYF. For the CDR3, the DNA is TGTGCCAGCAGCTTAGGGAACCGGGAGACCCAGTACTTC.